This TCR beta chain was recovered during a study of shared clonotypes between healthy human individuals. Whole-study findings and limits: Larger estimated richness was generally recorded for naive subsets relative to memory subsets. Roughly 5% of naive CD4 clonotypes were shared across several donors.

The method was immunoSEQ multiplex PCR; TCRdb's version includes in-frame clones alone and lacks a portion of them. The sample carries approximately 2.5 million clones, more than 85% recorded once. Naive CD45RA+ and memory CD45RA-negative subsets were split from CD4+ cells. CDR1 and CDR2 from the germline V gene are LNHDA and SQIVND (reference sequence). The CDR3 contains 14 residues. Trimming at V came to 5 bases and at J to 3 bases, leaving 5 bases not matched to a gene. Comment on this clone: Its antigen remains unidentified.

The clonotype was recovered from a man younger than 35 in good health. Some clones in this sample may be carry-over from other donors' samples. The sample comprised naive CD4+ T cells from PBMCs. Subset here: CD45RA+ positively selected. This chain links TRBV19 with TRBJ1-1, with 8 bases identical to TRBD1. The CDR3 DNA reads as TGTGCCAGTAGTTCCAGGGGGCGCGACACTGAAGCTTTCTTT. It specifies CASSSRGRDTEAFF.